This is a list of T cell receptor beta chains from one sample in a study of CD8+ T cells in alopecia areata. TCRdb keeps only in-frame clones here, not all; method: immunoSEQ multiplex PCR. The data show over 150,000 clones, with 50% to 60% seen just once and around 3% held by the top ten. The material sequenced was CD4+ T cells sorted from blood, taken at week 4, from a patient treated with tofacitinib. The receptors come from a human donor with alopecia areata. Each CDR3 is given with its conserved first and last residue. D genes are given only for firm matches. Clone sizes are given selectively: once, few, many, or a class where the clone is expanded.

d_gene	v_gene	abundance	j_gene	CDR3nt	CDR3aa
-	TRBV7-9	-	TRBJ2-1	TGTGCCAGCAGCTTAACCCGGGACAAAGAGTTCTTC	CASSLTRDKEFF
-	TRBV5-1	few	TRBJ1-1	TGCGCCAGCAGCTTGTCCGGCAGACCAGCCACTGAAGCTTTCTTT	CASSLSGRPATEAFF
-	TRBV18	-	TRBJ2-3	TGTGCCAGCTCACCACAGGGCGATACGCAGTATTTT	CASSPQGDTQYF
TRBD1	TRBV30	-	TRBJ1-6	TGTGCCTGGATACAGGGGAAATATAATTCACCCCTCCACTTT	CAWIQGKYNSPLHF
-	TRBV7-9	-	TRBJ2-6	TGTGCCAGCAGCTTCAGCTCTGGGGCCAACGTCCTGACTTTC	CASSFSSGANVLTF
-	TRBV5-1	-	TRBJ2-1	TGCGCCAGCAGCTTGGACAGGTACAATGAGCAGTTCTTC	CASSLDRYNEQFF
-	TRBV27	-	TRBJ2-7	TGTGCCAGCAGTTTACGACCTTTCTACGAGCAGTACTTC	CASSLRPFYEQYF
TRBD1	TRBV19	few	TRBJ1-2	TGTGCCAGTATCTCCTTGGGAGGGACAGGTCGACTTCAGAATGGCTACACCTTC	CASISLGGTGRLQNGYTF
TRBD1	TRBV29-1	once	TRBJ2-3	TGCAGCGTTACGCCGCCGGGACAGGGATATACGCAGTATTTT	CSVTPPGQGYTQYF
-	TRBV30	once	TRBJ2-1	TGTGCCTGGAAGGGGCCCGACGGGCAAGAGCAGTTCTTC	CAWKGPDGQEQFF
TRBD1	TRBV9	-	TRBJ2-1	TGTGCCAGCAGCGTAGAAGACAGGGTGTTGTACAATGAGCAGTTCTTC	CASSVEDRVLYNEQFF
-	TRBV5-1	-	TRBJ2-4	TGCGCCAGCAGCTTGACAGGGTCCGGGGGCAAAAACATTCAGTACTTC	CASSLTGSGGKNIQYF
-	TRBV30	-	TRBJ2-7	TGTGCCTGGTGTACTAAAGGGGGGTACGAGCAGTACTTC	CAWCTKGGYEQYF
-	TRBV5-1	few	TRBJ2-3	TGCGCCAGCAGCTTGGCCCGGACCGGAAAGGCGCAGTATTTT	CASSLARTGKAQYF
-	TRBV6-1	-	TRBJ2-7	TGTGCCAGCAGTAAACGGACTCTCTCCTACGAGCAGTACTTC	CASSKRTLSYEQYF
-	TRBV29-1	-	TRBJ2-7	TGCAGCGTTCGAGTCGGGGAAGAGCAGTACTTC	CSVRVGEEQYF
-	TRBV27	-	TRBJ1-2	TGTGCCAGCAGTTTAGAGGGGACCCATGGCTACACCTTC	CASSLEGTHGYTF
TRBD2	TRBV27	few	TRBJ2-7	TGTGCCAGCAGTTCCTTCCCTGGAGGGAGGGACGAGCAGTACTTC	CASSSFPGGRDEQYF
-	TRBV29-1	-	TRBJ2-3	TGCAGCGTTGGACATAACCTTGGAGATACGCAGTATTTT	CSVGHNLGDTQYF
-	TRBV7-9	few	TRBJ2-5	TGTGCCAGCACCCCGACCGGGACCAACCCATCCCAAGAGACCCAGTACTTC	CASTPTGTNPSQETQYF
-	TRBV30	once	TRBJ2-7	TGTGCCTGGAGTGTTAAGGCGGGGACCTACGAGCAGTACTTC	CAWSVKAGTYEQYF
TRBD1	TRBV29-1	few	TRBJ1-1	TGCAGCGCTGCTGCAGGGGGCGTGAACACTGAAGCTTTCTTT	CSAAAGGVNTEAFF
TRBD1	TRBV28	-	TRBJ1-5	TGTGCCAGCAGCTCAGGGGGTCAGCCCCAGCATTTT	CASSSGGQPQHF
TRBD2	TRBV15	once	TRBJ2-1	TGTGCCACCAGCAGAGCCGGCGGGACTAGTCTCCCTGGTGAGCAGTTCTTC	CATSRAGGTSLPGEQFF
-	TRBV5-1	-	TRBJ1-6	TGCGCCAGCAGCTTGGCAGGGGCTAATTCACCCCTCCACTTT	CASSLAGANSPLHF
-	TRBV7-2	-	TRBJ2-4	TGTGCCAGCAGCTTAGGCCCAGACAGGTTAAACATTCAGTACTTC	CASSLGPDRLNIQYF
-	TRBV10-3	many	TRBJ2-1	TGTGCCATCAGTGGGCTAGTAAACTACAATGAGCAGTTCTTC	CAISGLVNYNEQFF
-	TRBV4-1	-	TRBJ2-3	TGCGCCAGCAGCCAGCAGGGGTTTGGCACAGATACGCAGTATTTT	CASSQQGFGTDTQYF
-	TRBV30	-	TRBJ1-1	TGTGCCTGGAGTGGGACGGTGAACACTGAAGCTTTCTTT	CAWSGTVNTEAFF